This T cell receptor beta chain stems from a study of cytomegalovirus exposure and HLA in healthy donors. Study in general: An early data release held about 85 million unique TCRs from HLA-typed donors.

Researchers ran the PCR with 60 Vbeta and 13 Jbeta primers. The table came from immunoSEQ multiplex PCR; TCRdb's copy has only in-frame clones and leaves some out. The data hold approximately 100,000 clones, with under 80% observed a single time. As to this clone: What it binds is not known. The germline gene is not matched at one end of the junction; a read error may be the cause.

General observations from the study: Most TCR sequences proved rare, with some public TCRs found in many donors. For TCR beta chains, V- and J-gene trimming was later linked to a missense DCLRE1C variant.

In germline, CDR1 is MDHEN, CDR2 SYDVKM. The CDR3 has 14 residues. This TCR came from a woman aged 45-65 years in good health and CMV-seropositive. The gene calls are TRBV28 and TRBJ2-4; tentatively, D is TRBD1 (5 bases). The sequencing sample was made of PBMCs. CDR3 in amino acids: CASLRPGSKNSQYF. CDR3 in DNA: TGTGCCAGCCTACGTCCAGGGTCCAAAAACAGTCAGTACTTC.